This is a list of T cell receptor beta chains from one sample in a study of blood T cell repertoires in COVID-19. Sequenced by immunoSEQ multiplex PCR; TCRdb stores in-frame clones only, minus some. The sample consists of roughly 380,000 clones, approximately 87% of them appearing once. The sequenced sample consisted of PBMCs or T cells enriched from blood (not recorded which). The source is a man aged 30 to 45 who had recovered from COVID-19. CDR3s include the opening cysteine and the closing phenylalanine or tryptophan. Each record gives: D gene, clone size, J gene, V gene, CDR3 DNA, CDR3 protein. The D gene is left open where the match is weak. Expanded clones get a size class; other rows say once, few or many, or leave the size out.

>TRBD2|-|TRBJ2-2|TRBV7-2
TGTGCCAGCAGCCCCAGACTAGCGGGGTCGATTATGAACACCGGGGAGCTGTTTTTT
CASSPRLAGSIMNTGELFF
>-|-|TRBJ2-1|TRBV2
TGTGCCAGCAGTGTGGACAGCCTATCCCCCAGACAGTTCTTC
CASSVDSLSPRQFF
>-|-|TRBJ1-2|TRBV7-9
TGTGCCAGCAGCTTGGCCTTAGACGCAGGGGAAATGAACTATGGCTACACCTTC
CASSLALDAGEMNYGYTF
>-|-|TRBJ1-1|TRBV27
TGTGCCAGTATGGAGACAGGCAACACTGAAGCTTTCTTT
CASMETGNTEAFF
>TRBD1|-|TRBJ2-7|TRBV27
TGTGCCAGCAGTTTCCGACTGCCAGGGGGCGCGGGGGAGCAGTACTTC
CASSFRLPGGAGEQYF
>-|-|TRBJ2-3|TRBV10-2
TGCGCCAGCAGTGAGTCGCCCACTAGCACAGATACGCAGTATTTT
CASSESPTSTDTQYF
>TRBD1|-|TRBJ1-1|TRBV7-9
TGTGCCAGCAGCTTAACGGGACAGGGTAAACCTGAAGCTTTCTTT
CASSLTGQGKPEAFF
>TRBD1|-|TRBJ1-6|TRBV27
TGTGCCAGCAGCCTCGAGGGGGCGCAAAGCTCACCCCTCCACTTT
CASSLEGAQSSPLHF
>-|-|TRBJ2-1|TRBV11-2
TGTGCCAGCACCGAAGGGGTTAATGAGCAGTTCTTC
CASTEGVNEQFF
>TRBD1|-|TRBJ1-5|TRBV10-3
TGTGCCATCAGGGGGACAGAGAATCAGCCCCAGCATTTT
CAIRGTENQPQHF
>-|-|TRBJ1-5|TRBV6-1
TGTGCCAGCAGTGCGCGTCCGGGACAAAGCAATCAGCCCCAGCATTTT
CASSARPGQSNQPQHF
>TRBD1|-|TRBJ1-2|TRBV27
TGTGCCAGCAGGAACCTTGACAGGGCCCGCGCTGGCTACACCTTC
CASRNLDRARAGYTF
>TRBD1|-|TRBJ1-5|TRBV15
TGTGCCACCAGTTTGGGACAGGCGGATCAGCCCCAGCATTTT
CATSLGQADQPQHF
>-|few|TRBJ1-3|TRBV12-3/TRBV12-4
TGTGCCAGCCGACAGGATCTCACCATATATTTT
CASRQDLTIYF
>-|-|TRBJ1-4|TRBV6-1
TGTGCCAGCAGTGAACCACAGGGTAGGGGTGAAAAACTGTTTTTT
CASSEPQGRGEKLFF
>-|-|TRBJ1-2|TRBV3-1/TRBV3-2
TGTGCCAGCAGCCAAGAAAGACAGATCTATGGCTACACCTTC
CASSQERQIYGYTF
>TRBD1|-|TRBJ1-2|TRBV19
TGTGCCAGTAGTATTCGGGTACCGGGACAGGGGATTGGCTACACCTTC
CASSIRVPGQGIGYTF
>-|few|TRBJ1-1|TRBV12-3/TRBV12-4
TGTGCCAGCAGTCAGATGAACACTGAAGCTTTCTTT
CASSQMNTEAFF
>TRBD2|-|TRBJ2-3|TRBV9
TGTGCCAGCAGCGTTAGCGGGGGGGCTGCAGATACGCAGTATTTT
CASSVSGGAADTQYF
>-|few|TRBJ1-3|TRBV30
TGTGCCTGGAGAATCCAGGGTTCCTTCTCTGGAAACACCATATATTTT
CAWRIQGSFSGNTIYF
>TRBD1|-|TRBJ2-2|TRBV28
TGTGCCAGCAGCTGGACAGGTTCCGGGGAGCTGTTTTTT
CASSWTGSGELFF
>-|-|TRBJ1-1|TRBV7-2
TGTGCCAGCAGCTTTTTGAGTGGTATGAACACTGAAGCTTTCTTT
CASSFLSGMNTEAFF
>TRBD1|-|TRBJ2-7|TRBV7-9
TGTGCCAGCAGCCCCGGGACAGGGGACTTCTACGAGCAGTACTTC
CASSPGTGDFYEQYF
>-|-|TRBJ2-5|TRBV18
TGTGCCAGCTCACCACCGGATAGAGGAGAGACCCAGTACTTC
CASSPPDRGETQYF
>TRBD1|-|TRBJ1-4|TRBV29-1
TGCAGCGTTAGGGGAACAGGGGATGAAAAACTGTTTTTT
CSVRGTGDEKLFF
>TRBD1|few|TRBJ1-2|TRBV5-1
TGCGCCAGCAGCTTGGGCCAAGGGACAGGGGCTAACTATGGCTACACCTTC
CASSLGQGTGANYGYTF
>-|-|TRBJ2-3|TRBV23-1
TGCGCCAGCAGTCACCCCCTCACAGATACGCAGTATTTT
CASSHPLTDTQYF
>TRBD1|-|TRBJ2-1|TRBV7-2
TGTGCCAGCAGCCCCTGGACAGGCCCCTACAATGAGCAGTTCTTC
CASSPWTGPYNEQFF
>TRBD1|-|TRBJ1-2|TRBV18
TGTGCCAGCTCTTCGGAGACAGGGGGTGGCTACACCTTC
CASSSETGGGYTF
>-|-|TRBJ2-7|TRBV2
TGTGCCAGCAGGGGAGGAGGTCCCCCTGCCGAGCAGTACTTC
CASRGGGPPAEQYF
>TRBD1|-|TRBJ1-1|TRBV9
TGTGCCAGCAGCTCGCGGACAGGGCAGGGCACTGAAGCTTTCTTT
CASSSRTGQGTEAFF
>-|-|TRBJ1-1|TRBV7-2
TGTGCCAGCAGCTTAGCCTACAGGAAAGCTTTCTTT
CASSLAYRKAFF
>-|-|TRBJ1-1|TRBV12-3/TRBV12-4
TGTGCCAGCAGTGACAGTTTGAACACTGAAGCTTTCTTT
CASSDSLNTEAFF
>TRBD1|-|TRBJ2-7|TRBV2
TGTGCCAGCAGTGCTACAGGGACAGGGAGGTACGAGCAGTACTTC
CASSATGTGRYEQYF
>-|-|TRBJ2-7|TRBV6-5
TGTGCCAGCAGGTCAGGGAGGACCTACGAGCAGTACTTC
CASRSGRTYEQYF
>-|-|TRBJ1-1|TRBV9
TGTGCCAGCTCTGGGGGAGGGAACACTGAAGCTTTCTTT
CASSGGGNTEAFF
>TRBD2|-|TRBJ2-5|TRBV7-9
TGTGCCAGCAGCAGAGTTGAGCTAGCGGGGAACCAAGAGACCCAGTACTTC
CASSRVELAGNQETQYF
>TRBD2|-|TRBJ2-1|TRBV2
TGTGCCAGCAGTGAAGGCGCGGGGGGGCCCTCCTACAATGAGCAGTTCTTC
CASSEGAGGPSYNEQFF
>TRBD1|once|TRBJ1-2|TRBV3-1/TRBV3-2
TGTGCCGGTTCTGGACAGGGTGTTTTCGGCTACACCTTC
CAGSGQGVFGYTF
>TRBD2|-|TRBJ2-1|TRBV27
TGTGCCAGCAGTTCCCTGACTAGCGGGGGACTCTACAATGAGCAGTTCTTC
CASSSLTSGGLYNEQFF
>-|-|TRBJ1-1|TRBV5-1
TGCGCCAGCAGCTTGGCCGGGACTCCACAGAACACTGAAGCTTTCTTT
CASSLAGTPQNTEAFF
>-|-|TRBJ2-1|TRBV3-1/TRBV3-2
TGTGCCAGCAGCCCCACCCCCCGGGGAGAGCAGTTCTTC
CASSPTPRGEQFF
>-|-|TRBJ1-6|TRBV27
TGTGCCAGCAGTTTAACCCAGGCTTCACCCCTCCACTTT
CASSLTQASPLHF
>-|-|TRBJ1-2|TRBV9
TGTGCCAGCAGCGTAGACGACACCGCCTATGGCTACACCTTC
CASSVDDTAYGYTF
>-|-|TRBJ2-7|TRBV2
TGTGCCAGCGCGGGGCAATGGGCGGAGCAGTACTTC
CASAGQWAEQYF
>-|few|TRBJ2-2|TRBV9
TGTGCCAGCAGCGTAGTTCCTCTAGGGGTTTCGAACACCGGGGAGCTGTTTTTT
CASSVVPLGVSNTGELFF
>TRBD2|-|TRBJ2-3|TRBV7-2
TGTGCCACAAATAGCGGGGGAGGGGATACGCAGTATTTT
CATNSGGGDTQYF
>-|-|TRBJ1-2|TRBV4-1
TGCGCCAGCAGCCAAGATTTCAGGGGCATTGATGGCTACACCTTC
CASSQDFRGIDGYTF
>-|-|TRBJ2-5|TRBV7-2
TGTGCCAGCAGCGGACGAACTAGCTGGGAGACCCAGTACTTC
CASSGRTSWETQYF
>-|-|TRBJ1-5|TRBV19
TGTGCCAGTAGTATCGGGGGTACGGGGACCCAGCATTTT
CASSIGGTGTQHF
>TRBD2|-|TRBJ2-5|TRBV5-1
TGCGCCAGCAGTGAACTAGCGGGGGAGGGGACCCAGTACTTC
CASSELAGEGTQYF
>-|-|TRBJ1-1|TRBV25-1
TGTGCCAGCAGTGATTTCGACAGAAAGGCTTTCTTT
CASSDFDRKAFF
>-|-|TRBJ1-1|TRBV18
TGTGCCAGCTCACCTGGGGCAGTCGGTGGCACTGAAGCTTTCTTT
CASSPGAVGGTEAFF
>TRBD1|-|TRBJ1-3|TRBV5-1
TGCGCCAGCAGCTTGGCTGGGACAGGGGGCCAAAACACCATATATTTT
CASSLAGTGGQNTIYF
>-|-|TRBJ2-1|TRBV11-2
TGTGCCAGCAGACAGTTCAATGAGCAGTTCTTC
CASRQFNEQFF
>-|-|TRBJ1-4|TRBV4-1
TGCGCCAGCAGCCAAGGAACAATGGAAAAACTGTTTTTT
CASSQGTMEKLFF
>-|-|TRBJ1-2|TRBV4-1
TGCGCCAGCAGCCAAGAGGCGCAGGTTAGTGGTGGCTACACCTTC
CASSQEAQVSGGYTF